One and the same sample provided the 5 T cell receptor beta chains below, sequenced in a study of T cells in Graves' hyperthyroidism and ophthalmopathy. Using RNA transcripts as the source, TCR beta CDR3 regions were amplified. A first-round RT-PCR of the TCR CDR3 used the HTBI primer set. TCRdb analysed the multiplex PCR reads with MiXCR anew, one entry per CDR3 protein. This sample has 500,000 to 800,000 distinct CDR3 sequences, with just under 45% found just once. Specimen: peripheral blood or thyroid tissue (not recorded which). The receptors come from an adult man with Graves' disease, either hyperthyroidism or ophthalmopathy (not recorded which).

There are a few counts of this clonotype. This chain links TRBV7-2 with TRBJ2-7; TRBD2 is a possible D gene (6 bases). In germline, CDR1 is SGHTA, CDR2 FQGNSA. The CDR3 spans 15 residues. V gave up 2 bases and J gave up 5 bases, with 16 bases separating them. CDR3 nucleotide sequence: TGTGCCAGCAGCTTAATGGCCGGGGGAGCCCACGAGCAGTACTTC. It is translated as CASSLMAGGAHEQYF.

This clonotype was counted at least ten times. The V and J genes are TRBV7-2 and TRBJ1-2, with a tentative D call TRBD1 (6 bases). This CDR3 contains 12 residues. Germline lookup yields CDR1 SGHTA and CDR2 FQGNSA. V gave up 4 bases and J gave up 7 bases, with 10 bases separating them. The CDR3 loop is CASSSFRGGYTF. CDR3 sequence (DNA): TGTGCCAGCAGCTCATTCAGGGGTGGCTACACCTTC.

A note on this clonotype: The CDR3 ends on some other residue instead of the conserved phenylalanine or tryptophan, so this is likely a read error. DNA of the CDR3: TGCAGTGCTATCCCGGACAGGGCAGGCAATCAGCCCCAGCATCTT. Amino acid sequence: CSAIPDRAGNQPQHL. The J gene is TRBJ1-5, the V gene TRBV20-1; 8 bases line up with TRBD1. Germline loops: CDR1 DFQATT, CDR2 SNEGSKA (reference sequence). The length of the CDR3 is 15 residues. The V gene end was trimmed by 4 bases and the J gene end by 2 bases; junction bases not matched to a gene: 7.

This chain connects TRBV2 to TRBJ1-6; TRBD1 agrees at 7 bases. Germline V lookup: CDR1 SNHLY, CDR2 FYNNEI. V lost 6 bases to trimming and J lost 7 bases; unmatched junction nucleotides: 9. This CDR3 contains 15 residues. CDR3 bases: TGTGCCAGCAGGAGACAGGGTGTTTTCAATTCACCCCTCCACTTT. Its protein product is CASRRQGVFNSPLHF. Full variable domain (outside the CDR3, taken from reference TRBV2 and TRBJ1-6): EPEVTQTPSHQVTQMGQEVILRCVPISNHLYFYWYRQILGQKVEFLVSFYNNEISEKSEIFDDQFSVERPDGSNFTLKIRSTKLEDSAMYFCASRRQGVFNSPLHFGNGTRLTVT.

This clonotype has only a few counts. The rearrangement uses TRBV4-2 and TRBJ1-1, with D unclear. Germline V gene data show CDR1 as LGHNA and CDR2 as YNFKEQ. V was pared by 4 bases and J by 1 base, with 13 bases between. CDR3 size: 15 residues. The CDR3 region has the DNA TGTGCCAGCAGCCTAGCGGCAGGCCAGAACACTGAAGCTTTCTTT. It is translated as CASSLAAGQNTEAFF.